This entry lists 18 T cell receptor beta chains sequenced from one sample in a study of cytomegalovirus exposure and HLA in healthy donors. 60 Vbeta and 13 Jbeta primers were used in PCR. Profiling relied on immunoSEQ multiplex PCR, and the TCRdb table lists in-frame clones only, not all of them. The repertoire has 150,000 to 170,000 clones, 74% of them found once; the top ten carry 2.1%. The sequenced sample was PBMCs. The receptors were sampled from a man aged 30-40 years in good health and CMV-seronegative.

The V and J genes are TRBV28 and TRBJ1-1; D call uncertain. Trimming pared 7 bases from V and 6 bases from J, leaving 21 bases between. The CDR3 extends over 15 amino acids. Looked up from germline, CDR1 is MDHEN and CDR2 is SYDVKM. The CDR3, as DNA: TGTGCCAGCACCCCCCCGGGGTCAACCCGACCTGAAGCTTTCTTT. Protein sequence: CASTPPGSTRPEAFF.

CDR3 DNA sequence: TGTGCCAGCAGAAAGCAGGGGAACTATGGCTACACCTTC. Translated, it gives CASRKQGNYGYTF. The chain combines TRBV6-1 with TRBJ1-2; tentatively, D is TRBD1 (6 bases). V shed 6 bases and J shed 2 bases, with 10 bases lying between them. Germline V lookup: CDR1 MNHNS, CDR2 SASEGT. The CDR3 sequence is 13 residues long.

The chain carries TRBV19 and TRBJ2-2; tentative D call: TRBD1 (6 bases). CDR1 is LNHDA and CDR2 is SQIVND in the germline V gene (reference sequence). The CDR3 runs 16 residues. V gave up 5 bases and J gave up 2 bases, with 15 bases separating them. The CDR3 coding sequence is TGTGCCAGTAGTCTTTCCGGGACAACTAACACCGGGGAGCTGTTTTTT. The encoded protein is CASSLSGTTNTGELFF.

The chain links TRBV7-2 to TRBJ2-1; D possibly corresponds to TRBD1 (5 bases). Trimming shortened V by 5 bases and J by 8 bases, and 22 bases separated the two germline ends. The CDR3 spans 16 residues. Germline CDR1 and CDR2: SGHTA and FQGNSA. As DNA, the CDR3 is TGTGCCAGCAGCCCAACAGAGAGCAGGGTAAATGATGAGCAGTTCTTC. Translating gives CASSPTESRVNDEQFF.

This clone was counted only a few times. This CDR3 is CASSRFLDRALSYEQYF. The CDR3 bases are TGTGCCAGCAGCCGATTCCTGGACAGGGCGTTATCCTACGAGCAGTACTTC. The J gene is TRBJ2-7, the V gene TRBV5-8; 8 positions agree with TRBD1. V lost 4 bases to trimming and J lost 1 base; unmatched junction nucleotides: 13. CDR1 is SGHTS, CDR2 YDEGEE, per germline. This CDR3 comprises 17 residues.

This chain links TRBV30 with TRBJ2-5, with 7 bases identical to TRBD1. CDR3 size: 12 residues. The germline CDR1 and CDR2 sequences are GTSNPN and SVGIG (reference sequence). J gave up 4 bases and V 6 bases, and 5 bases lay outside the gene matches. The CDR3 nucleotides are TGTGCCTGTAGGGGGCCGGGAGAGACCCAGTACTTC. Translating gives CACRGPGETQYF.

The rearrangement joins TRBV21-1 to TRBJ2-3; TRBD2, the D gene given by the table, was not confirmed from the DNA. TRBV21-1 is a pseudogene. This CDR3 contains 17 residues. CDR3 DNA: TGTGCCAGCAGCAAAGGAGGACTAGCGGGGAGCACAGATACGCAGTATTTT. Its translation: CASSKGGLAGSTDTQYF.

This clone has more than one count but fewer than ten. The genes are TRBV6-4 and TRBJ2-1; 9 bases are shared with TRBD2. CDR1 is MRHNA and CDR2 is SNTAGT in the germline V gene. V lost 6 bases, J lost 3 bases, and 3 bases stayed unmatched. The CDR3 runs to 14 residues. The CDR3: CASSLSGGYNEQFF. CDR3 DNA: TGTGCCAGCAGCCTTAGCGGGGGCTACAATGAGCAGTTCTTC.

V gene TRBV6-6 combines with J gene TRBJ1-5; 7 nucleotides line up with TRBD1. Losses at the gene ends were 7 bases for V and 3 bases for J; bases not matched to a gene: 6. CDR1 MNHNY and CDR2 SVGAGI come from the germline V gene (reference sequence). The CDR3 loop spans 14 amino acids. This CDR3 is CASKTGQFNQPQHF. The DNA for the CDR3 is TGTGCCAGCAAGACAGGGCAGTTCAATCAGCCCCAGCATTTT.

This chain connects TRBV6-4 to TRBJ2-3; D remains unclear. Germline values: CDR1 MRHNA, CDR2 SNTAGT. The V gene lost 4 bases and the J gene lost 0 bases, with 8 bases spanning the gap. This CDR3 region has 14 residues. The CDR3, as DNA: TGTGCCAGCAGTGCCCAGACTAGCACAGATACGCAGTATTTT. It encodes CASSAQTSTDTQYF.

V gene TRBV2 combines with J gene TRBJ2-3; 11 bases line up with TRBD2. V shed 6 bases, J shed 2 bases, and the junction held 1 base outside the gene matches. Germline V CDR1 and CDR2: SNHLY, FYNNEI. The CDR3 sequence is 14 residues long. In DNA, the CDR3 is TGTGCCAGCAGGACTAGCGGGGTCACAGATACGCAGTATTTT. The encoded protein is CASRTSGVTDTQYF.

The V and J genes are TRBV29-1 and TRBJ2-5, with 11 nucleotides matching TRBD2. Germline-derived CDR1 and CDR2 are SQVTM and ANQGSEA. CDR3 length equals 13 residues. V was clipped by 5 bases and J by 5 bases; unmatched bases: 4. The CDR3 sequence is CSVFSGGAETQYF. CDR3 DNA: TGCAGCGTTTTTAGCGGGGGGGCGGAGACCCAGTACTTC.

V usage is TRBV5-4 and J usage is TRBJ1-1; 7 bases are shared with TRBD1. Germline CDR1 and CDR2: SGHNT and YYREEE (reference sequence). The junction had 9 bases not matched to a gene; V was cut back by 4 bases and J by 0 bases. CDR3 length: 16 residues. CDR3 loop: CASSAGTAVMNTEAFF. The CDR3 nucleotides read TGTGCCAGCAGCGCAGGGACAGCAGTAATGAACACTGAAGCTTTCTTT.

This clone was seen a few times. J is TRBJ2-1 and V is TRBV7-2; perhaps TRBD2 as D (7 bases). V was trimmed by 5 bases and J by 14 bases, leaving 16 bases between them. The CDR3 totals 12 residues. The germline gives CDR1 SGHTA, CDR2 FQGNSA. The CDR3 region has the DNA TGTGCCAGCAGCAATCAGGGAGGGGGGGAGTTCTTC. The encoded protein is CASSNQGGGEFF.

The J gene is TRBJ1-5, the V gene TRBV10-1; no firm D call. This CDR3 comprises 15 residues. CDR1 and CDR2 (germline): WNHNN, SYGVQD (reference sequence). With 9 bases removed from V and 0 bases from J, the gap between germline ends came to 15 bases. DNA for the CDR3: TGCGCCAGTCCCACCAGTTCTGATAGCAATCAGCCCCAGCATTTT. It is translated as CASPTSSDSNQPQHF.

The CDR3 is CASNYLDRTGNTIYF. The CDR3 DNA follows: TGTGCCAGCAACTACCTGGACAGAACTGGAAACACCATATATTTT. This chain connects TRBV6-8 to TRBJ1-3, with D possibly TRBD1 on 6 matching bases. Trimming pared 7 bases from V and 2 bases from J, leaving 15 bases between. This CDR3 is built from 15 residues. Germline V gene lookup returns CDR1 MNHGY and CDR2 SAAAGT.

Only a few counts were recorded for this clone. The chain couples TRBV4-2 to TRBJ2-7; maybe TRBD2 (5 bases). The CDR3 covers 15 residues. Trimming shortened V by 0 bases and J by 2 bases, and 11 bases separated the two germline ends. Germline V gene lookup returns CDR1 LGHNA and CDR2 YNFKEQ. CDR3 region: CASSQDRRETYEQYF. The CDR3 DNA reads TGTGCCAGCAGCCAAGATCGAAGGGAGACCTACGAGCAGTACTTC.

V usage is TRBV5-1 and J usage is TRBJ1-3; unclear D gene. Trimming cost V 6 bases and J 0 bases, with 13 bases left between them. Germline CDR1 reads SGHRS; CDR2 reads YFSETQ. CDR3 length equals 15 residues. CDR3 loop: CASKAGTDSGNTIYF. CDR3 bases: TGCGCCAGCAAAGCGGGCACAGACTCTGGAAACACCATATATTTT.